This TCR beta chain emerged from a study of vaccination effects on CD4 cells after COVID-19. The study's findings and limits: Convalescents' spike-reactive clones after vaccination were mainly made up of new clones that the vaccine induced.

Before any sequencing was done, the ViraFEST assay used viral peptide pools to expand antigen-specific CD4+ T cells. The authors isolated CD4+ T cells after approximately 9 days of culture. Between March and December 2020, the person had a SARS-CoV-2 infection that PCR confirmed. The assay was immunoSEQ multiplex PCR, and TCRdb's table has in-frame clones only and misses some. The table lists around 75,000 clones, over 60% of them singletons, with over 4.5% in the top ten. This clone was found a few times. Antigen unknown. The CDR3 totals 13 residues. Germline CDR1 reads SGHRS; CDR2 reads YFSETQ. V was cut by 5 bases and J by 3 bases, with 12 bases left in between.

Sequenced material: CD4+ T cells from PBMCs cultured with HIV peptides, taken before COVID-19 vaccination. The subset is: HIV-1 Nef peptide pool negative control/reference culture. The V gene is TRBV5-1, the J gene TRBJ2-7; possible D gene TRBD2, 5 bases. The origin of this receptor is a human donor who had a prior SARS-CoV-2 infection. The chain's CDR3 is CASRQAADYEQYF. DNA of the CDR3: TGCGCCAGCAGACAAGCGGCAGACTACGAGCAGTACTTC.